The clone carrying this T cell receptor (beta chain) was recorded many times. Antigen unknown. RNA transcripts yielded amplified TCR beta CDR3 regions. RT-PCR in the first round (using the HTBI primer set) targeted the TCR CDR3. TCRdb reprocessed the multiplex PCR reads via MiXCR and lists one record per CDR3 protein. The sample includes around 400,000 distinct CDR3 sequences, 13% seen only once; the top ten take less than 10%. The data are from a study of T cells in Graves' hyperthyroidism and ophthalmopathy. Overall study results and limits: The model made its ophthalmopathy prediction, and onset followed a median about 5.9 months later. The authors' 13 V-J model separated ophthalmopathy from stable hyperthyroidism.

Trimming shortened V by 8 bases and J by 8 bases, and 18 bases separated the two germline ends. Germline V gene data show CDR1 as MNHEY and CDR2 as SMNVEV (reference sequence). There are 13 residues in the CDR3. The definition of stable Graves' hyperthyroidism was no ophthalmopathy progression within 18 months. Fresh 10 ml peripheral blood yielded PBMCs. This TCR came from a woman between 18 and 29 years old with Graves' hyperthyroidism. Sequenced material: blood. The chain employs TRBV27 and TRBJ1-2, with TRBD1 as a possible D gene (6 bases). The CDR3 region has the DNA TGTGCCAGCGCCTTTGGGGGCCGCCAGGGCTACACCTTC. It codes for CASAFGGRQGYTF.